What follows describes a single T cell receptor (beta chain). Its specificity is not known. This sample stems from a study of beta chain features in type 1 diabetes. The whole isolated RNA underwent reverse transcription, so sequencing captured expressed TCRB transcripts. The table came from immunoSEQ multiplex PCR; TCRdb's copy has only in-frame clones and leaves some out. The sample yields 100,000 to 150,000 clones, roughly 17% seen once. Points from the study as a whole: Lower insertion and higher deletion counts appeared at VDJ junctions in type 1 diabetes patients. The analysis here could not establish whether HLA type shapes TCRB rearrangement. Patients with Type 1 diabetes showed moderately but significantly shorter TCRB CDR3s in all four CD4+ subsets.

Central memory, naive, regulatory and stem cell-like memory CD4+ cells were sorted by CD45RO/CCR7/CD25/CD127/CD95/CD27. CDR1 is SNHLY and CDR2 is FYNNEI in the germline V gene. Deletions cut 4 bases from V and 0 bases from J, with 13 bases between. The CDR3 runs to 16 residues. Sequenced: central memory CD4+ T cells from blood. The receptor was isolated from a man younger than 35 with type 1 diabetes. The chain links TRBV2 to TRBJ1-5; the D gene is possibly TRBD1 (5 bases). CDR3 region: CASSGSETDSNQPQHF. The CDR3 DNA reads TGTGCCAGCAGTGGCAGTGAGACAGATAGCAATCAGCCCCAGCATTTT.